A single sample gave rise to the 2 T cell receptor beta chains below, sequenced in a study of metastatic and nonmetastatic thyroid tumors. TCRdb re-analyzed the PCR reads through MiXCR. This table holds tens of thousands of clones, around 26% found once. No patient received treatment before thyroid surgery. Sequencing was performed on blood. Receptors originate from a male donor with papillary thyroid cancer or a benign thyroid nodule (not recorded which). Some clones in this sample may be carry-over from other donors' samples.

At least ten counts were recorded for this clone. CDR3: CASSQGRADSPLHF. CDR3 nucleotide sequence: TGTGCCAGCAGCCAAGGAAGGGCGGATTCACCCCTCCACTTT. The chain uses TRBV5-6 and TRBJ1-6; D ambiguous. Per the germline V gene, CDR1 is SGHDT and CDR2 is YYEEEE. Trimming left V 4 bases short and J 8 bases short, with 13 bases between. The CDR3 covers 14 residues.

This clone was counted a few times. CDR3 residues: CASSQGGAGWQETQYF. The CDR3 bases are TGCGCCAGCAGCCAAGGGGGGGCGGGATGGCAAGAGACCCAGTACTTC. The chain employs TRBV4-1 and TRBJ2-5, with D perhaps assigned TRBD1 or TRBD2 (6 bases each). The CDR3 runs 16 residues. Germline V lookup: CDR1 MGHRA, CDR2 YSYEKL. The V end lost 1 base, the J end lost 2 bases, and 14 bases lay between the germline ends.